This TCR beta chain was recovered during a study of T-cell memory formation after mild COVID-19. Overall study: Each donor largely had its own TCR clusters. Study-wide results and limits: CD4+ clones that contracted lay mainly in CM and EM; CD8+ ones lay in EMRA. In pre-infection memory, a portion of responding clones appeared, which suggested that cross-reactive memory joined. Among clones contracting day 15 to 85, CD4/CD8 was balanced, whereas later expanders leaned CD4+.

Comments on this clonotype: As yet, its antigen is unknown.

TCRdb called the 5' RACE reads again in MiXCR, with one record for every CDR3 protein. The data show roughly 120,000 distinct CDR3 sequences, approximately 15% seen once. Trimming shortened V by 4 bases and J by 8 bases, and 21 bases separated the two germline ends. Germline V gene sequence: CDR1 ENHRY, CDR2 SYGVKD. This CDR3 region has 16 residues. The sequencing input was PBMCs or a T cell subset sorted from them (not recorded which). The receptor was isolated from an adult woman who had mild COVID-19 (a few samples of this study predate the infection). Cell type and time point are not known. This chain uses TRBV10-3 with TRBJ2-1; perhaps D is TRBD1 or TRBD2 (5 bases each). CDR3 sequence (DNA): TGTGCCATCAGTGCCCCTAGGGGCTCAGGGACCCATGAGCAGTTCTTC. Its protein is CAISAPRGSGTHEQFF.